The 9 T cell receptor beta chains below were found in one sample sequenced in a study of CD8+CD57+ T cells in acquired aplastic anemia. Patients selected for sequencing had displayed CD8+CD57+ cell expansion by flow cytometry. Profiling of TCR beta VDJ combinations and CDR3 sequences used genomic DNA as template. One entry per CDR3 protein results from TCRdb running MiXCR on the reads. The table shows around 200,000 distinct CDR3 sequences, with almost 50% occurring only once. Sequenced input: sorted CD4+, CD8+, or CD8+CD57+ T cells (not recorded which) from PBMCs. These receptors were collected from a human donor with aplastic anemia.

This clonotype was counted at least ten times. This chain connects TRBV10-2 to TRBJ1-2, with TRBD1 matching over 12 bases. Germline trimming cut 3 bases from V and 6 bases from J; bases unmatched to any gene: 2. The germline V gene encodes CDR1 WSHSY and CDR2 SAAADI. The CDR3 runs 14 residues. CDR3 in DNA: TGCGCCAGCAGTGAAGGGACAGGGGGCGATGGCTACACCTTC. It codes for CASSEGTGGDGYTF.

Ten or more counts support this clonotype. The V and J genes are TRBV10-3 and TRBJ2-2; 11 nucleotides align to TRBD2. The CDR3 covers 16 residues. Germline V CDR1 and CDR2: ENHRY, SYGVKD. J was trimmed by 7 bases and V by 5 bases; bases with no gene match: 9. Written as DNA, the CDR3 is TGTGCCATCAGTTCCATACTAGCGGGGGCTAACGGGGAGCTGTTTTTT. This encodes CAISSILAGANGELFF.

This clonotype showed up just a few times. This sequence joins TRBV10-3 and TRBJ2-7; no clear D. The CDR3 has 14 residues. V shed 0 bases and J shed 1 base, with 7 bases lying between them. The germline V gene has CDR1 ENHRY and CDR2 SYGVKD. The CDR3 coding sequence is TGTGCCATCAGTGAGTCGTCGGATTCCTACGAGCAGTACTTC. Translated, it gives CAISESSDSYEQYF.

The chain couples TRBV24-1 to TRBJ2-1; 8 bases fit TRBD2. CDR3 length equals 16 residues. Losses at the gene ends were 3 bases for V and 4 bases for J; bases not matched to a gene: 7. Germline CDR1 and CDR2: KGHDR and SFDVKD. The CDR3 bases are TGTGCCACCAGTGATCCAGGGACTAGTGCGTACAATGAGCAGTTCTTC. Amino acid sequence: CATSDPGTSAYNEQFF.

The chain is built from TRBV10-3 and TRBJ1-1, with D tentatively TRBD1 (6 bases). V lost 0 bases and J 0 bases, leaving 8 bases between the germline ends. Germline values: CDR1 ENHRY, CDR2 SYGVKD. This CDR3 is built from 15 residues. CDR3 in DNA: TGTGCCATCAGTGAGTCGAGACAGGTGAACACTGAAGCTTTCTTT. Protein product: CAISESRQVNTEAFF.

This clonotype has only a few counts. The rearrangement links TRBV15 to TRBJ2-7; TRBD1 matches 7 bases. CDR3 length: 14 amino acids. With 3 bases clipped from V and 2 bases from J, the junction kept 4 bases outside the gene matches. Germline V gene lookup returns CDR1 LNHNV and CDR2 YYDKDF (reference sequence). The CDR3 here is CATSSWDSPYEQYF. In DNA, the CDR3 is TGTGCCACCAGCAGTTGGGACAGCCCCTACGAGCAGTACTTC.

Remarks on this clonotype: The CDR3 ends on some other residue instead of the conserved phenylalanine or tryptophan, so this is likely a read error. CDR3 sequence reads: CASSFGQGPNTGAFL. The CDR3 region has the DNA TGTGCCAGCAGCTTTGGTCAGGGCCCGAACACTGGAGCTTTCCTT. This chain uses TRBV7-2 with TRBJ1-1; tentative D call: TRBD1 (5 bases). The CDR3 is made up of 15 amino acids. CDR1 is SGHTA and CDR2 is FQGNSA in the germline V gene.

This clonotype was seen more than once but under ten times. CDR3 region: CASSETHRDSETRSYNEQFF. The CDR3 DNA is TGTGCCAGCAGTGAAACCCACCGGGATAGCGAGACCCGCTCCTACAATGAGCAGTTCTTC. The J gene is TRBJ2-1, the V gene TRBV2; weak D call: TRBD2 (5 bases). The CDR3 covers 20 residues. CDR1 and CDR2 (germline): SNHLY, FYNNEI. The V and J ends lost 2 bases and 0 bases respectively, with 23 bases between them.

V usage is TRBV20-1 and J usage is TRBJ2-6, with 12 bases identical to TRBD1. Unmatched junction bases numbered 2, after V lost 3 bases and J lost 2 bases. The CDR3 is 16 residues long. Germline-derived CDR1 and CDR2 are DFQATT and SNEGSKA (reference sequence). CDR3 in DNA: TGCAGTGCTAGGGGACAGGGGGCGGCTGGGGCCAACGTCCTGACTTTC. This translates into CSARGQGAAGANVLTF.